Shown below are 2 T cell receptor beta chains from a single sample sequenced in a study of shared T cell receptors in the human thymus. Clones were read by immunoSEQ multiplex PCR, and TCRdb kept only the in-frame ones, dropping some. The sample shows some 720,000 clones, approximately 90% of them seen only once. This sample also belongs to another study, concerning human thymus T cells.

Sequences were obtained from thymocytes. These receptors were obtained from a boy in the first two years of life with a congenital heart defect.

The genes are TRBV30 and TRBJ1-1; D possibly corresponds to TRBD1 (5 bases). The CDR3 contains 11 residues. V shed 4 bases and J shed 6 bases, with 9 bases lying between them. Per the germline V gene, CDR1 is GTSNPN and CDR2 is SVGIG (reference sequence). This CDR3 is CAWTGGSEAFF. The DNA of the CDR3 is TGTGCCTGGACCGGGGGGTCTGAAGCTTTCTTT.

The genes are TRBV2 and TRBJ1-5, with TRBD1 matching 10 bases. The J segment lost 6 bases and the V segment lost 6 bases, leaving 17 bases of the junction unmatched. The CDR3 sequence is 18 residues long. Germline values: CDR1 SNHLY, CDR2 FYNNEI. CDR3 loop: CASSEPGQGKKWRQPQHF. The CDR3 DNA reads TGTGCCAGCAGCGAGCCGGGACAGGGGAAAAAGTGGCGTCAGCCCCAGCATTTT.